This T cell receptor beta chain is drawn from a study of a mutant IDH1 vaccine in newly diagnosed glioma. The protocol was immunoSEQ multiplex PCR, while the TCRdb copy is restricted to in-frame clones and leaves out a portion. This table has about 31,000 clones, 75% to 85% appearing once. Time point noted: week 11, during vaccination. Each vaccine dose was 300 ug of mutant IDH1 20-mer peptide, with topical imiquimod. In regard to this clone: Its antigen is currently unknown.

Unmatched junction bases numbered 16, after V lost 5 bases and J lost 8 bases. The CDR3 is 17 residues long. The germline V gene has CDR1 MDHEN and CDR2 SYDVKM. This sequence was found in a man between 25 and 39 years old with glioma. The chain combines TRBV28 with TRBJ1-4; TRBD1 agrees at 8 bases. Material: PBMCs, obtained from a glioma patient whose treatment included an IDH1 peptide vaccine. The CDR3 sequence is CASSPLTGQGLWEKLFF. CDR3 nucleotides: TGTGCCAGCAGTCCCCTCACCGGACAGGGTCTATGGGAAAAACTGTTTTTT.